The source of this TCR beta chain is a study of beta chain features in type 1 diabetes. The sequenced template was cDNA made from the entire isolated RNA. Some clones are missing from TCRdb's copy, which holds only in-frame ones; the method was immunoSEQ multiplex PCR. The data contain about 40,000 clones, about half of them seen just once; the ten biggest clones take up 0.2% to 0.3%. This clone has just one count. Cells sorted by CD45RO/CCR7/CD25/CD127/CD95/CD27 comprised CD4+ naive, central memory, regulatory and stem cell-like memory cells. V lost 2 bases and J 9 bases, leaving 17 bases between the germline ends. This CDR3 comprises 15 residues. The germline V gene has CDR1 LNHDA and CDR2 SQIVND (reference sequence).

The sequence derives from a woman under 40 in good health. The genes are TRBV19 and TRBJ2-1; D gene uncertain. Sequenced sample: stem cell memory CD4+ T cells from blood. The CDR3 reads CASSIQAPPPGEQFF. CDR3 sequence (DNA): TGTGCCAGTAGTATACAAGCGCCCCCCCCGGGTGAGCAGTTCTTC.